The 13 T cell receptor beta chains below all came from one sample that was sequenced in a study of Graves' ophthalmopathy and Graves' hyperthyroidism. RNA transcripts provided the template for amplifying TCR beta CDR3 regions. First-round RT-PCR used HTBI primers; second-round multiplex PCR followed. Each CDR3 protein gets one entry after TCRdb re-called the multiplex PCR reads with MiXCR. This sample yields almost 750,000 distinct CDR3 sequences, of which 40% are seen a single time; approximately 43% belongs to the top ten. Sample: peripheral blood. Source of these receptors: an adult man with Graves' ophthalmopathy.

The sample holds a few counts of this clonotype. The chain combines TRBV2 with TRBJ2-7; TRBD1 matches at 7 bases. The CDR3 is made up of 13 amino acids. CDR1 and CDR2 (germline): SNHLY, FYNNEI. V dropped 6 bases and J dropped 0; count of bases not matched to a gene: 2. CDR3 amino acids: CASSDRVSYEQYF. In DNA, the CDR3 is TGTGCCAGCAGCGACAGGGTCTCCTACGAGCAGTACTTC.

This clonotype has only a few counts. The chain is built from TRBV6-5 and TRBJ1-4, with TRBD1 matching over 7 bases. The CDR3 is 14 residues long. V lost 6 bases and J lost 8; bases outside the gene matches: 9. In germline, CDR1 is MNHEY, CDR2 SVGAGI. The CDR3 nucleotides are TGTGCCAGCAGGCCGACAGGGATCGAGGAAAAACTGTTTTTT. The encoded protein is CASRPTGIEEKLFF.

V and J are TRBV25-1 and TRBJ2-2; TRBD1 might be the D (6 bases). CDR3 length equals 15 residues. Trimming removed 8 bases at V and 4 bases at J, with 17 bases between. Germline V CDR1 and CDR2: MGHDK, SYGVNS. The CDR3 nucleotides read TGTGCCAGCGGCGTGGAACAGGGTGGCACCGGGGAGCTGTTTTTT. Amino acids: CASGVEQGGTGELFF.

V gene TRBV19 combines with J gene TRBJ1-2; no reliable D call. V gave up 1 base and J gave up 9 bases, with 15 bases separating them. Looked up from germline, CDR1 is LNHDA and CDR2 is SQIVND (reference sequence). This CDR3 has 14 residues. The CDR3 sequence is CASSIGGVKRRYTF. DNA for the CDR3: TGTGCCAGTAGTATAGGAGGTGTCAAACGGCGCTACACCTTC.

The CDR3: CSTGAGGREQYF. CDR3 coding DNA: TGCAGCACCGGGGCGGGGGGGCGCGAGCAGTACTTC. This rearrangement joins TRBV20-1 to TRBJ2-7; 9 positions match TRBD2. Germline-derived CDR1 and CDR2 are DFQATT and SNEGSKA (reference sequence). The CDR3 spans 12 residues.

Ten or more counts support this clonotype. The rearrangement joins TRBV29-1 to TRBJ2-5; D gene ambiguous. The V gene's germline CDR1 is SQVTM and CDR2 ANQGSEA. The CDR3 length is 13 residues. The V gene lost 3 bases and the J gene lost 2 bases, with 10 bases spanning the gap. The CDR3 here is CSVDYTDQETQYF. The CDR3, as DNA: TGCAGCGTTGACTATACGGATCAAGAGACCCAGTACTTC.

This chain links TRBV20-1 with TRBJ2-7, with 11 positions matching TRBD2. Germline values: CDR1 DFQATT, CDR2 SNEGSKA (reference sequence). The CDR3 covers 13 residues. V lost 7 bases to trimming and J lost 4 bases; unmatched junction nucleotides: 6. The CDR3 reads CSVLAGGIYEQYF. In nucleotides, the CDR3 is TGCAGTGTTCTAGCGGGAGGAATATACGAGCAGTACTTC.

On this clonotype itself: A much bigger clone sits one base away, suggesting this may be a read error. The CDR3 here is CSVEVQERSYEQCF. Here the CDR3 DNA reads TGCAGCGTTGAAGTTCAGGAGAGGTCCTACGAGCAGTGCTTC. This chain links TRBV29-1 with TRBJ2-7; D is uncertain. The CDR3 has 14 amino acids. Germline loops: CDR1 SQVTM, CDR2 ANQGSEA.

In this sample, this clonotype turned up many times. This chain connects TRBV2 to TRBJ2-7; D is undetermined. The germline V gene has CDR1 SNHLY and CDR2 FYNNEI. V was trimmed by 0 bases and J by 6 bases, leaving 9 bases between them. CDR3 length equals 13 residues. CDR3 in amino acids: CASSEALLSEQYF. The CDR3 nucleotides read TGTGCCAGCAGTGAAGCCTTGCTTAGCGAGCAGTACTTC. Full variable domain (rest looked up from reference TRBV2 and TRBJ2-7): EPEVTQTPSHQVTQMGQEVILRCVPISNHLYFYWYRQILGQKVEFLVSFYNNEISEKSEIFDDQFSVERPDGSNFTLKIRSTKLEDSAMYFCASSEALLSEQYFGPGTRLTVT.

The chain employs TRBV7-8 and TRBJ2-5; D gene unclear. Germline V gene sequence: CDR1 SGHVS, CDR2 FQNEAQ. This CDR3 contains 14 residues. V was pared by 0 bases and J by 3 bases, with 8 bases between. The CDR3 coding sequence is TGTGCCAGCAGCTTAGCTGACATAAAAGAGACCCAGTACTTC. Amino acids: CASSLADIKETQYF. The full variable domain, rest sourced from reference TRBV7-8 and TRBJ2-5, is GAGVSQSPRYKVAKRGQDVALRCDPISGHVSLFWYQQALGQGPEFLTYFQNEAQLDKSGLPSDRFFAERPEGSVSTLKIQRTQQEDSAVYLCASSLADIKETQYFGPGTRLLVL.

This chain links TRBV6-5 with TRBJ1-5; possibly TRBD1 for D (5 bases). Germline V CDR1 and CDR2: MNHEY, SVGAGI. This CDR3 contains 12 residues. Trimming took off 6 bases at V and 9 bases at J, with 12 bases between the two ends. The CDR3: CASRSPGGPQHF. CDR3 sequence (DNA): TGTGCCAGCAGGTCACCTGGGGGGCCCCAGCATTTT.

The CDR3 is CASSPARNYEQYF. CDR3 in DNA: TGTGCCAGCAGCCCAGCCCGTAACTACGAGCAGTACTTC. The genes are TRBV11-2 and TRBJ2-7; D uncertain. The germline V and J ends were trimmed by 5 bases and 3 bases, with 11 bases remaining between them. This CDR3 spans 13 amino acids. From germline, CDR1 is SGHAT and CDR2 FQNNGV.

The sample holds many counts of this clonotype. The chain joins TRBV12-3 or TRBV12-4 to TRBJ1-6; weak D call: TRBD1 (5 bases). The length of the CDR3 is 14 residues. With 3 bases removed from V and 6 bases from J, the gap between germline ends came to 9 bases. CDR3 DNA: TGTGCCAGCAGTTTTCGGGGGAGTAATTCACCCCTCCACTTT. This sequence encodes CASSFRGSNSPLHF.